This T cell receptor (beta chain) was sequenced in a study of shared clonotypes between healthy human individuals. The overall study: Per donor, CD8 memory used one plate, CD8 naive used two, CD4 memory used three and CD4 naive used three. The study's findings and limits: The rarefaction results pointed to incomplete sorted-subset sequencing despite large depth. The study found about 5.1% of naive CD4 clonotypes shared across several donors.

Here immunoSEQ multiplex PCR was the method, and the copy in TCRdb shows in-frame clones only, minus some. The sample holds about 2.3 million clones, 93% seen once. Points on this clone: No antigen is known for it.

Germline CDR1 ENHRY, CDR2 SYGVKD. CDR3 length: 12 residues. Trimming at V came to 10 bases and at J to 1 base, leaving 3 bases not matched to a gene. The chain joins TRBV10-3 to TRBJ1-1; 7 bases map to TRBD1. The source of this sequence is a young man in good health. Some clones in this sample may be carry-over from other donors' samples. Sample: naive CD4+ T cells from PBMCs. Subset denoted: CD45RA+ positively selected. The CDR3: CANRGPNTEAFF. In nucleotides, the CDR3 is TGTGCCAACAGGGGCCCGAACACTGAAGCTTTCTTT.